Presented here are 28 T cell receptor beta chains from one specimen sequenced in a study of shared clonotypes between healthy human individuals. TCRdb's copy holds only in-frame clones and misses some; the assay was immunoSEQ multiplex PCR. Here the sample spans about 2 million clones, about 95% being singletons. The naive CD8 subset, CD45RO-negative cells positively selected for CCR7, excluded terminally differentiated effector memory CD45RA+ cells. Sample: naive CD8+ T cells sorted from blood. The receptor source for this set is a man younger than 35 in good health.

CDR3 in DNA: TGCAGCGTTGAGGGTAGCGGGATTTTCCATGAGCAGTTCTTC. It encodes CSVEGSGIFHEQFF. The rearrangement links TRBV29-1 to TRBJ2-1; 8 bases map to TRBD2. This CDR3 region has 14 residues. Germline lookup yields CDR1 SQVTM and CDR2 ANQGSEA. V shed 3 bases and J 8 bases; nucleotides not matched to a gene: 9.

The chain recombines TRBV19 with TRBJ2-1; 7 bases agree with TRBD1. This CDR3 has 13 residues. CDR1 and CDR2 from the germline V gene are LNHDA and SQIVND (reference sequence). V gave up 1 base and J gave up 9 bases; unmatched junction bases: 3. The CDR3 spells CASSIGQGIEQFF. The CDR3 DNA reads TGTGCCAGTAGTATAGGACAGGGCATTGAGCAGTTCTTC.

This chain uses TRBV5-6 with TRBJ1-1, with D tentatively TRBD1 (6 bases). CDR1 and CDR2 (germline): SGHDT, YYEEEE. Trimming removed 0 bases at V and 10 bases at J, with 10 bases between. The CDR3 covers 12 residues. The CDR3: CASSLASRGAFF. The CDR3 DNA is TGTGCCAGCAGCTTGGCCTCCAGGGGAGCTTTCTTT.

The chain employs TRBV9 and TRBJ1-5; tentative D call: TRBD1 (6 bases). Germline V gene lookup returns CDR1 SGDLS and CDR2 YYNGEE. CDR3 size: 15 residues. V shed 4 bases and J shed 7 bases, with 18 bases lying between them. CDR3 DNA: TGTGCCAGCAGCCCGGAAGGGGGGGCGTTCCAGCCCCAGCATTTT. Its translation is CASSPEGGAFQPQHF. Supplemented by reference TRBV9 and TRBJ1-5, the full variable domain reads DSGVTQTPKHLITATGQRVTLRCSPRSGDLSVYWYQQSLDQGLQFLIQYYNGEERAKGNILERFSAQQFPDLHSELNLSSLELGDSALYFCASSPEGGAFQPQHFGDGTRLSIL.

This clone was seen more than once but under ten times. Other DNA sequences in the same sample also yield this CDR3. The chain is built from TRBV5-4 and TRBJ2-1, with D maybe TRBD1 (5 bases). The germline gives CDR1 SGHNT, CDR2 YYREEE (reference sequence). V was clipped by 0 bases and J by 4 bases, with 5 bases between them. This CDR3 contains 13 residues. CDR3: CASSLDRYNEQFF. CDR3 sequence (DNA): TGTGCCAGCAGCTTGGACAGGTACAATGAGCAGTTCTTC.

This chain links TRBV7-9 with TRBJ2-5, with D perhaps being TRBD1 or TRBD2 (5 bases each). The CDR3 runs 15 residues. The V and J ends lost 5 bases and 5 bases respectively, with 18 bases between them. CDR1 and CDR2 from the germline V gene are SEHNR and FQNEAQ (reference sequence). In DNA, the CDR3 is TGTGCCAGCAGCGCACAACGGGACCAACGGGAGACCCAGTACTTC. This gives the protein CASSAQRDQRETQYF.

This chain joins TRBV29-1 and TRBJ1-2; TRBD1 is a possible D gene (5 bases). Germline V gene lookup returns CDR1 SQVTM and CDR2 ANQGSEA. The V end was cut by 3 bases, the J end by 8 bases, with 19 bases between. The CDR3 consists of 14 residues. The CDR3 region has the DNA TGCAGCGTTGACCCAGGGACGGCGGGGGAAGGCTACACCTTC. Translating it yields CSVDPGTAGEGYTF.

This chain uses TRBV11-2 with TRBJ1-5; D is undetermined. This CDR3 comprises 15 residues. V dropped 5 bases and J dropped 3 bases, with 14 bases sitting between them. CDR1 is SGHAT and CDR2 is FQNNGV in the germline V gene. The CDR3 is CASSGGPGFNQPQHF. The CDR3 DNA is TGTGCCAGCAGCGGTGGTCCGGGCTTCAATCAGCCCCAGCATTTT. The entire variable domain, with the rest obtained from reference TRBV11-2 and TRBJ1-5, is as follows: EAGVAQSPRYKIIEKRQSVAFWCNPISGHATLYWYQQILGQGPKLLIQFQNNGVVDDSQLPKDRFSAERLKGVDSTLKIQPAKLEDSAVYLCASSGGPGFNQPQHFGDGTRLSIL.

The V gene is TRBV5-6, the J gene TRBJ1-1; D unclear. Germline CDR1 SGHDT, CDR2 YYEEEE. V was trimmed by 2 bases and J by 5 bases, leaving 13 bases between them. The CDR3 contains 14 residues. CDR3 sequence (DNA): TGTGCCAGCAGCTTCTGGACGGGTTGGACTGAAGCTTTCTTT. Translating it yields CASSFWTGWTEAFF.

The rearrangement uses TRBV19 and TRBJ2-2; 7 bases fit TRBD2. This CDR3 contains 18 residues. Germline V CDR1 and CDR2: LNHDA, SQIVND (reference sequence). Unmatched junction bases numbered 7, after V lost 0 bases and J lost 0 bases. Written as DNA, the CDR3 is TGTGCCAGTAGTATAGATTTCGGCCTAGCGGCGAACACCGGGGAGCTGTTTTTT. It yields the protein CASSIDFGLAANTGELFF.

The V gene is TRBV27, the J gene TRBJ2-7, with D tentatively TRBD1 (6 bases). The CDR3 length is 15 residues. Per germline, CDR1 MNHEY and CDR2 SMNVEV (reference sequence). V dropped 3 bases and J dropped 2 bases, with 14 bases sitting between them. CDR3 sequence (DNA): TGTGCCAGCAGTTTTTCAACAGGGTCTGCCTACGAGCAGTACTTC. Amino acid sequence: CASSFSTGSAYEQYF.

The rearrangement joins TRBV29-1 to TRBJ1-2; D not certain. This CDR3 is built from 11 residues. The germline gives CDR1 SQVTM, CDR2 ANQGSEA. Deletions cut 3 bases from V and 6 bases from J, with 8 bases between. This CDR3 reads CSVEFQDGYTF. DNA of the CDR3: TGCAGCGTTGAGTTCCAGGATGGCTACACCTTC. Based on the CDR3 plus reference TRBV29-1 and TRBJ1-2, the full variable domain is SAVISQKPSRDICQRGTSLTIQCQVDSQVTMMFWYRQQPGQSLTLIATANQGSEATYESGFVIDKFPISRPNLTFSTLTVSNMSPEDSSIYLCSVEFQDGYTFGSGTRLTVV.

The chain uses TRBV2 and TRBJ1-5; D gene ambiguous. The CDR3 consists of 14 residues. CDR1 is SNHLY and CDR2 is FYNNEI in the germline V gene. Trimming removed 0 bases at V and 2 bases at J, with 5 bases between. The CDR3 DNA sequence: TGTGCCAGCAGTGAAGCGCTCGGCAATCAGCCCCAGCATTTT. This codes for CASSEALGNQPQHF. The whole variable domain, filled in from reference TRBV2 and TRBJ1-5, reads EPEVTQTPSHQVTQMGQEVILRCVPISNHLYFYWYRQILGQKVEFLVSFYNNEISEKSEIFDDQFSVERPDGSNFTLKIRSTKLEDSAMYFCASSEALGNQPQHFGDGTRLSIL.

The rearrangement joins TRBV2 to TRBJ1-1; 8 bases are shared with TRBD1. Trimming took 3 bases from V and 3 from J; bases not matched to a gene: 9. Germline V gene lookup returns CDR1 SNHLY and CDR2 FYNNEI. The CDR3 runs 16 residues. CDR3 region: CASSDEKTGADTEAFF. The DNA of the CDR3 is TGTGCCAGCAGTGACGAAAAGACAGGGGCCGACACTGAAGCTTTCTTT.

About this clone: Other nucleotide sequences in the sample specify the same CDR3. The gene calls are TRBV9 and TRBJ2-7; maybe TRBD2 (5 bases). Trimming took off 0 bases at V and 3 bases at J, with 10 bases between the two ends. CDR1 and CDR2 (germline): SGDLS, YYNGEE. This CDR3 contains 14 residues. CDR3 in amino acids: CASSVGGSNYEQYF. CDR3 nucleotide sequence: TGTGCCAGCAGCGTAGGTGGGAGTAACTACGAGCAGTACTTC.

The chain is built from TRBV28 and TRBJ2-2, with 8 bases matching TRBD2. The length of the CDR3 is 17 residues. The V gene end was trimmed by 3 bases and the J gene end by 1 base; junction bases not matched to a gene: 7. Germline V gene data show CDR1 as MDHEN and CDR2 as SYDVKM. CDR3 nucleotides: TGTGCCAGCAGTTTCCTCCCACTAGCGGAGAACACCGGGGAGCTGTTTTTT. This gives the protein CASSFLPLAENTGELFF. The full variable domain, with the rest looked up from reference TRBV28 and TRBJ2-2, is DVKVTQSSRYLVKRTGEKVFLECVQDMDHENMFWYRQDPGLGLRLIYFSYDVKMKEKGDIPEGYSVSREKKERFSLILESASTNQTSMYLCASSFLPLAENTGELFFGEGSRLTVL.

The chain joins TRBV5-6 to TRBJ1-3, with D uncertain. V dropped 4 bases and J dropped 4 bases, with 15 bases sitting between them. The CDR3 extends over 15 amino acids. The germline CDR1 and CDR2 sequences are SGHDT and YYEEEE. CDR3 sequence (DNA): TGTGCCAGCAGCCTTGGGTTAATTCAGGGAAACACCATATATTTT. This codes for CASSLGLIQGNTIYF.

The CDR3 protein is CASSLDHSVEQYF. The CDR3 nucleotides are TGTGCCAGCAGCTTAGACCACTCGGTAGAGCAGTACTTC. The V call is TRBV11-3, the J call TRBJ2-7, with D hard to call. The CDR3 sequence is 13 residues long. CDR1 and CDR2 from the germline V gene are SGHNT and YENEEA. The ends were cut back, 0 bases at V and 7 bases at J, with 10 bases in the middle.

The chain recombines TRBV5-6 with TRBJ2-2; 9 bases are a match to TRBD2. The CDR3 runs to 19 residues. The germline CDR1 and CDR2 sequences are SGHDT and YYEEEE. V lost 4 bases to trimming and J lost 6 bases; unmatched junction nucleotides: 19. The CDR3 loop reads CASSPPDYISGGLAGELFF. CDR3 coding DNA: TGTGCCAGCAGCCCCCCGGACTATATTAGCGGGGGATTGGCCGGGGAGCTGTTTTTT. The complete variable domain, with remaining parts taken from reference TRBV5-6 and TRBJ2-2, reads DAGVTQSPTHLIKTRGQQVTLRCSPKSGHDTVSWYQQALGQGPQFIFQYYEEEERQRGNFPDRFSGHQFPNYSSELNVNALLLGDSALYLCASSPPDYISGGLAGELFFGEGSRLTVL.

V is TRBV7-9 and J is TRBJ2-1, with D perhaps matching TRBD1 (5 bases). V was cut by 5 bases and J by 0 bases, with 11 bases left in between. This CDR3 has 15 amino acids. CDR1 and CDR2 from the germline V gene are SEHNR and FQNEAQ (reference sequence). The CDR3 loop reads CASSPADSSYNEQFF. CDR3 nucleotides: TGTGCCAGCAGCCCCGCCGACAGCTCCTACAATGAGCAGTTCTTC.

This clone was detected only once. V gene TRBV4-1 combines with J gene TRBJ2-1; the match to TRBD2 covers 10 bases. The CDR3 runs to 16 residues. The germline V gene encodes CDR1 MGHRA and CDR2 YSYEKL. The ends lost 0 bases at V and 4 bases at J; junction bases unmatched: 3. Written as DNA, the CDR3 is TGCGCCAGCAGCCAAGAGGGACTAGCGTTTTACAATGAGCAGTTCTTC. Its protein is CASSQEGLAFYNEQFF.

The genes are TRBV27 and TRBJ2-7, with 12 nucleotides matching TRBD2. Trimming cost V 9 bases and J 5 bases; bases outside gene matches: 8. CDR1 is MNHEY, CDR2 SMNVEV, per germline (reference sequence). The CDR3 is 14 residues long. Here the CDR3 DNA reads TGTGCCAGTGGGACTAGCGGGTTTATCCACGAGCAGTACTTC. Amino acids: CASGTSGFIHEQYF.

V usage is TRBV13 and J usage is TRBJ2-4; D perhaps matches TRBD1 (6 bases). Per germline, CDR1 PRHDT and CDR2 FYEKMQ (reference sequence). Trimming took off 0 bases at V and 0 bases at J, with 18 bases between the two ends. This CDR3 comprises 19 residues. The CDR3 region has the DNA TGTGCCAGCAGCTTAGGGCCCCCTACAGGGAACATAGCCAAAAACATTCAGTACTTC. Protein product: CASSLGPPTGNIAKNIQYF.

This chain joins TRBV19 and TRBJ2-3; D is uncertain. Looked up from germline, CDR1 is LNHDA and CDR2 is SQIVND (reference sequence). The CDR3 has 12 amino acids. V gave up 6 bases and J gave up 3 bases, with 7 bases separating them. This CDR3 is CASSEPTDTQYF. The DNA of the CDR3 is TGTGCCAGTAGCGAACCTACAGATACGCAGTATTTT.

The rearrangement uses TRBV11-3 and TRBJ2-3; 12 bases align to TRBD2. The germline V gene encodes CDR1 SGHNT and CDR2 YENEEA. The CDR3 length is 15 residues. V trimming: 5 bases; J trimming: 6 bases; junction bases outside the gene matches: 6. DNA for the CDR3: TGTGCCAGCAGCCTAGCGGGGGGGCAATGGGATACGCAGTATTTT. Translation gives CASSLAGGQWDTQYF.

This chain uses TRBV6-6 with TRBJ1-1; 7 bases fit TRBD1. The germline CDR1 and CDR2 sequences are MNHNY and SVGAGI (reference sequence). Losses at the gene ends were 6 bases for V and 1 base for J; bases not matched to a gene: 11. The CDR3 totals 16 residues. CDR3 DNA sequence: TGTGCCAGCAGGCCACACTCCGGGACAGCGAACACTGAAGCTTTCTTT. Translated, it gives CASRPHSGTANTEAFF.

The V call is TRBV11-2, the J call TRBJ2-5; a possible D gene is TRBD1 (5 bases). The germline V gene has CDR1 SGHAT and CDR2 FQNNGV. The CDR3 is made up of 15 amino acids. V lost 1 base to trimming and J lost 3 bases, with 12 bases between them. The CDR3 coding sequence is TGTGCCAGCAGCTTAGGTCAAACCAGGGAAGAGACCCAGTACTTC. Its translation is CASSLGQTREETQYF.

CDR3 coding DNA: TGTGCCAGCAGCTTCTCAACCCGGACGTGGGAAGAGACCCAGTACTTC. This gives the protein CASSFSTRTWEETQYF. V gene TRBV7-9 combines with J gene TRBJ2-5; no clear D gene. Deletions cut 3 bases from V and 3 bases from J, with 17 bases between. The CDR3 is made up of 16 amino acids. Germline V gives CDR1 SEHNR, CDR2 FQNEAQ (reference sequence).